These 27 T cell receptor beta chains were sequenced from one sample in a study of somatic mutations in cytotoxic T cells in rheumatoid arthritis. TCRdb's copy holds only in-frame clones and misses some; the assay was immunoSEQ multiplex PCR. This table has almost 20,000 clones, around 85% appearing once. The sequenced material came from CD8+ T cells sorted from blood. Source of these receptors: a man in his forties in good health.

The chain carries TRBV28 and TRBJ2-2, with 8 nucleotides matching TRBD1. CDR3 length equals 16 residues. J lost 4 bases, V lost 6 bases, and 10 bases had no gene match. Germline CDR1 and CDR2: MDHEN and SYDVKM. The CDR3 sequence is CASSGRTGSGTGELFF. The CDR3 coding sequence is TGTGCCAGCAGCGGTCGGACAGGGAGCGGCACCGGGGAGCTGTTTTTT.

The chain is built from TRBV28 and TRBJ2-6; D ambiguous. CDR3 length equals 15 residues. Germline CDR1 and CDR2: MDHEN and SYDVKM. The V end lost 6 bases, the J end lost 2 bases, and 11 bases lay between the germline ends. The CDR3 spells CASSRWGTGANVLTF. Here the CDR3 DNA reads TGTGCCAGCAGCCGATGGGGAACTGGGGCCAACGTCCTGACTTTC.

V and J are TRBV27 and TRBJ2-1; D may be TRBD1 (6 bases). CDR3 length: 18 amino acids. Deletions cut 5 bases from V and 4 bases from J, with 24 bases between. CDR1 and CDR2 (germline): MNHEY, SMNVEV (reference sequence). CDR3 in DNA: TGTGCCAGCAGTCTCAACCTCGGACAGAGACCCCATTACAATGAGCAGTTCTTC. Translation: CASSLNLGQRPHYNEQFF.

This CDR3 is CASSEPAGWPEAFF. Written as DNA, the CDR3 is TGTGCCAGCAGTGAACCGGCAGGGTGGCCTGAAGCTTTCTTT. The J gene is TRBJ1-1, the V gene TRBV9; a possible D gene is TRBD1 (5 bases). Trimming left V 5 bases short and J 6 bases short, with 17 bases between. CDR1 SGDLS and CDR2 YYNGEE come from the germline V gene. The length of the CDR3 is 14 residues. Looking up the rest from reference TRBV9 and TRBJ1-1 gives the full variable domain: DSGVTQTPKHLITATGQRVTLRCSPRSGDLSVYWYQQSLDQGLQFLIQYYNGEERAKGNILERFSAQQFPDLHSELNLSSLELGDSALYFCASSEPAGWPEAFFGQGTRLTVV.

This chain links TRBV27 with TRBJ2-2, with TRBD2 matching 8 bases. CDR3 length: 18 residues. The ends lost 4 bases at V and 7 bases at J; junction bases unmatched: 17. The germline V gene encodes CDR1 MNHEY and CDR2 SMNVEV (reference sequence). CDR3 sequence: CASSSTNLAGPFIGELFF. The CDR3 nucleotides are TGTGCCAGCAGTTCGACAAATCTAGCGGGTCCGTTTATCGGGGAGCTGTTTTTT.

This chain uses TRBV27 with TRBJ1-5; no clear D gene. The V gene lost 5 bases and the J gene lost 0 bases, with 11 bases spanning the gap. CDR3 size: 15 residues. Germline CDR1 and CDR2: MNHEY and SMNVEV (reference sequence). The CDR3 coding sequence is TGTGCCAGCAGTCCGGACGGTTATAGCAATCAGCCCCAGCATTTT. Translating it yields CASSPDGYSNQPQHF.

The J gene is TRBJ2-7, the V gene TRBV6-1; D gene uncertain. The CDR3 is 18 residues long. V lost 2 bases and J lost 4, with 24 bases in between. The germline CDR1 and CDR2 sequences are MNHNS and SASEGT. The CDR3, as DNA: TGTGCCAGCAGTGAATTCCCCTCGGACGGTTTATTGGATTACGAGCAGTACTTC. It translates to CASSEFPSDGLLDYEQYF.

CDR3 residues: CASSFHPGLAVQETQYF. The CDR3 DNA sequence: TGTGCCAGCAGCTTCCATCCGGGACTAGCGGTTCAAGAGACCCAGTACTTC. This rearrangement joins TRBV7-8 to TRBJ2-5; 11 positions agree with TRBD2. V gave up 3 bases and J gave up 2 bases; unmatched junction bases: 8. The germline V gene has CDR1 SGHVS and CDR2 FQNEAQ. The CDR3 has 17 residues.

The V call is TRBV12-5, the J call TRBJ2-7, with 11 positions matching TRBD2. V shed 4 bases, J shed 2 bases, and the junction held 16 bases outside the gene matches. The CDR3 length is 19 residues. Germline CDR1 LGHNT, CDR2 FRNRAP. The DNA of the CDR3 is TGTGCTAGTGGTTCAACCTTAGCGGGAGGGCTCTCAACTCCCTACGAGCAGTACTTC. Its translation: CASGSTLAGGLSTPYEQYF.

The gene calls are TRBV28 and TRBJ2-2; tentative D call: TRBD2 (5 bases). V lost 1 base, J lost 1 base, and 10 bases lay in between. The germline V gene encodes CDR1 MDHEN and CDR2 SYDVKM. The CDR3 has 16 amino acids. The CDR3 sequence: CASSLFGEGNTGELFF. CDR3 bases: TGTGCCAGCAGTTTATTCGGGGAAGGGAACACCGGGGAGCTGTTTTTT.

The chain employs TRBV9 and TRBJ2-7, with a weak D call TRBD2 (6 bases). The CDR3 has 14 residues. Trimming stripped 0 bases from V and 5 bases from J, with 12 bases between. Germline CDR1 is SGDLS and CDR2 is YYNGEE. CDR3 sequence reads: CASSVDGRANEQYF. CDR3 bases: TGTGCCAGCAGCGTAGACGGGAGAGCCAACGAGCAGTACTTC.

V gene TRBV4-1 combines with J gene TRBJ1-1; 8 bases fit TRBD1. The CDR3 consists of 15 residues. Germline V CDR1 and CDR2: MGHRA, YSYEKL. V was clipped by 4 bases and J by 0 bases; unmatched bases: 4. CDR3 in DNA: TGCGCCAGCAGCCTCACAGGGGGGATGAACACTGAAGCTTTCTTT. This encodes CASSLTGGMNTEAFF.

This clone was seen once. The chain couples TRBV28 to TRBJ2-3; D is uncertain. Germline V gives CDR1 MDHEN, CDR2 SYDVKM. The V end lost 2 bases, the J end lost 5 bases, and 8 bases lay between the germline ends. This CDR3 has 13 residues. CDR3 loop: CASSLVQGDTQYF. CDR3 sequence (DNA): TGTGCCAGCAGTTTAGTTCAAGGAGATACGCAGTATTTT.

This chain uses TRBV27 with TRBJ2-7; D gene unclear. Germline CDR1 and CDR2: MNHEY and SMNVEV (reference sequence). The CDR3 runs 13 residues. V was trimmed by 3 bases and J by 3 bases, leaving 9 bases between them. CDR3 sequence: CASSFGPDYEQYF. The CDR3 nucleotides are TGTGCCAGCAGTTTTGGCCCCGACTACGAGCAGTACTTC.

This chain links TRBV9 with TRBJ1-1; D unresolved. Trimming took 2 bases from V and 4 from J, leaving 15 bases between them. The CDR3 extends over 15 amino acids. CDR1 SGDLS and CDR2 YYNGEE come from the germline V gene. The CDR3 protein is CASSVGFQPSTEAFF. CDR3 nucleotide sequence: TGTGCCAGCAGCGTCGGTTTCCAACCCAGCACTGAAGCTTTCTTT.

The chain employs TRBV6-6 and TRBJ1-6, with 9 bases that match TRBD1. Germline trimming cut 6 bases from V and 8 bases from J; bases unmatched to any gene: 5. This CDR3 is built from 14 residues. The germline gives CDR1 MNHNY, CDR2 SVGAGI (reference sequence). The CDR3 protein is CASSPGQGDSPLHF. In DNA form, the CDR3 reads TGTGCCAGCAGCCCGGGACAGGGAGATTCACCCCTCCACTTT.

The chain employs TRBV27 and TRBJ2-5; maybe TRBD2 (6 bases). V lost 3 bases and J lost 5, with 10 bases in between. Germline lookup yields CDR1 MNHEY and CDR2 SMNVEV (reference sequence). CDR3 length: 13 amino acids. Here the CDR3 reads CASSLRETETQYF. CDR3 in DNA: TGTGCCAGCAGTTTGCGGGAAACGGAGACCCAGTACTTC.

V is TRBV4-3 and J is TRBJ2-1; D possibly corresponds to TRBD2 (6 bases). The CDR3 loop spans 17 amino acids. V dropped 1 base and J dropped 1 base, with 14 bases sitting between them. Germline lookup yields CDR1 LGHNA and CDR2 YSLEER. The CDR3 DNA reads TGCGCCAGCAGCCAAGGGAGGGGAGTAAGTTCCTACAATGAGCAGTTCTTC. As protein: CASSQGRGVSSYNEQFF.

The chain links TRBV5-6 to TRBJ2-7; 9 nucleotides line up with TRBD2. The length of the CDR3 is 14 residues. Germline CDR1 is SGHDT and CDR2 is YYEEEE. Trimming took 1 base from V and 3 from J; bases not matched to a gene: 2. The DNA of the CDR3 is TGTGCCAGCAGCTTGTTACTAGCGGGCTACGAGCAGTACTTC. This gives the protein CASSLLLAGYEQYF.

This clone came up once. This chain uses TRBV30 with TRBJ2-1; D uncertain. Trimming pared 1 base from V and 2 bases from J, leaving 12 bases between. This CDR3 is built from 15 residues. Germline CDR1 and CDR2: GTSNPN and SVGIG (reference sequence). The CDR3, as DNA: TGTGCCTGGAGTGCAAAGGAGCGTCCCTACAATGAGCAGTTCTTC. This sequence encodes CAWSAKERPYNEQFF.

The V and J genes are TRBV6-1 and TRBJ2-5; the match to TRBD2 covers 9 bases. CDR1 and CDR2 (germline): MNHNS, SASEGT. The ends lost 2 bases at V and 2 bases at J; junction bases unmatched: 6. This CDR3 contains 16 residues. The CDR3 loop reads CASSEFALAGQETQYF. DNA for the CDR3: TGTGCCAGCAGTGAATTCGCTCTAGCGGGGCAAGAGACCCAGTACTTC.

The chain joins TRBV27 to TRBJ2-1, with unresolved D. CDR1 and CDR2 from the germline V gene are MNHEY and SMNVEV (reference sequence). Trimming shortened V by 6 bases and J by 1 base, and 4 bases separated the two germline ends. This CDR3 has 12 residues. As DNA, the CDR3 is TGTGCCAGCAGCCGGTCCTACAATGAGCAGTTCTTC. It is translated as CASSRSYNEQFF.

The chain couples TRBV4-3 to TRBJ1-4, with a possible D match to TRBD1 (5 bases). V shed 0 bases and J shed 9 bases, with 14 bases lying between them. CDR3 size: 15 residues. From germline, CDR1 is LGHNA and CDR2 YSLEER. DNA for the CDR3: TGCGCCAGCAGCCAAGAGTGGCAGGGACCCAAAAAACTGTTTTTT. This sequence encodes CASSQEWQGPKKLFF.

This chain uses TRBV6-4 with TRBJ2-3; maybe TRBD1 (5 bases). Between the trimmed V and J ends, which lost 2 bases and 4 bases, there was a span of 13 bases. The length of the CDR3 is 15 residues. Germline V gene data show CDR1 as MRHNA and CDR2 as SNTAGT. The CDR3 DNA reads TGTGCCAGCAGTGACGAGAGACAAGGGGCAGATACGCAGTATTTT. The encoded protein is CASSDERQGADTQYF.

This chain uses TRBV27 with TRBJ1-1; D is undetermined. The CDR3 runs to 13 residues. Germline V gene sequence: CDR1 MNHEY, CDR2 SMNVEV (reference sequence). V was clipped by 0 bases and J by 7 bases, with 9 bases between them. The CDR3 sequence is CASSLSSRFEAFF. The CDR3, as DNA: TGTGCCAGCAGTTTATCGAGTAGATTTGAAGCTTTCTTT.

The rearrangement uses TRBV27 and TRBJ2-7; D remains ambiguous. The V gene lost 5 bases and the J gene lost 2 bases, with 19 bases spanning the gap. Looked up from germline, CDR1 is MNHEY and CDR2 is SMNVEV (reference sequence). CDR3 length equals 16 residues. The CDR3 is CASSQYYSGLTYEQYF. The CDR3 bases are TGTGCCAGCAGTCAATATTACTCGGGCCTTACCTACGAGCAGTACTTC.

This chain uses TRBV6-5 with TRBJ2-1; weak D call: TRBD1 (6 bases). Germline values: CDR1 MNHEY, CDR2 SVGAGI. The CDR3 spans 15 residues. The ends were cut back, 0 bases at V and 7 bases at J, with 13 bases in the middle. DNA of the CDR3: TGTGCCAGCAGTTACTCAGGCAGGGGCGGGAATGAGCAGTTCTTC. Translating it yields CASSYSGRGGNEQFF.